These 25 T cell receptor beta chains originate from one sample sequenced in a study of blood T cell repertoires in COVID-19 (dated by TCRdb to 2018 to 2020). To prepare the library, the immunoSEQ multiplex PCR assay was applied. Held by TCRdb, this immuneACCESS table contains in-frame sequences only and omits some clones. Under half of the omission traces to an unresolved V gene where checked; the cause of the rest is unknown. The sample yields fewer than 250,000 clones; roughly 88% were counted once. The ten largest clones represent 2% to 2.5% of the sample. The sample was PBMCs or T cells enriched from blood (not recorded which). The source of these receptors is a woman aged 45-65 years who had recovered from COVID-19.

In this sample, this clone turned up a few times. CDR3 nucleotides: TGTGCCAGCAGCGGGTGGCGGGCCGACGAGCAGTACTTC. As protein: CASSGWRADEQYF. The genes are TRBV6-5 and TRBJ2-7; D may be TRBD2 (5 bases). This CDR3 contains 13 residues. CDR1 and CDR2 from the germline V gene are MNHEY and SVGAGI. Trimming cost V 6 bases and J 5 bases, with 14 bases left between them.

This chain connects TRBV7-9 to TRBJ1-2, with a weak D call TRBD1 (6 bases). V was shortened by 4 bases and J by 8 bases, with 11 bases between the two germline ends. This CDR3 comprises 12 residues. CDR1 is SEHNR and CDR2 is FQNEAQ in the germline V gene (reference sequence). The CDR3: CASSSDRSGYTF. In nucleotides, the CDR3 is TGTGCCAGCAGCTCAGACAGGAGCGGCTACACCTTC.

Here the CDR3 reads CASSIGLLNTEAFF. CDR3 coding DNA: TGTGCCAGTAGTATTGGGCTGTTGAACACTGAAGCTTTCTTT. This chain connects TRBV19 to TRBJ1-1; D is undetermined. Trimming removed 3 bases at V and 0 bases at J, with 8 bases between. The CDR3 loop spans 14 amino acids. Germline values: CDR1 LNHDA, CDR2 SQIVND (reference sequence).

The rearrangement joins TRBV7-3 to TRBJ2-7; 10 bases agree with TRBD2. The germline gives CDR1 SGHTA, CDR2 FQGTGA. The CDR3 totals 15 residues. V shed 2 bases, J shed 3 bases, and the junction held 4 bases outside the gene matches. The CDR3 region is CASSLAASGGYEQYF. In DNA form, the CDR3 reads TGTGCCAGCAGCTTAGCTGCTAGCGGGGGCTACGAGCAGTACTTC.

This sequence joins TRBV28 and TRBJ1-1; tentatively, D is TRBD1 (5 bases). Germline CDR1 and CDR2: MDHEN and SYDVKM. The CDR3 runs 15 residues. The V gene lost 5 bases and the J gene lost 1 base, with 14 bases spanning the gap. CDR3 DNA: TGTGCCAGCAGTCTGCACGGACACAAGAACACTGAAGCTTTCTTT. This codes for CASSLHGHKNTEAFF. The complete variable domain, with remaining parts taken from reference TRBV28 and TRBJ1-1, reads DVKVTQSSRYLVKRTGEKVFLECVQDMDHENMFWYRQDPGLGLRLIYFSYDVKMKEKGDIPEGYSVSREKKERFSLILESASTNQTSMYLCASSLHGHKNTEAFFGQGTRLTVV.

This clone was counted once. The V call is TRBV7-3, the J call TRBJ2-1; D call uncertain. Germline CDR1 SGHTA, CDR2 FQGTGA. The CDR3 has 12 amino acids. Trimming cost V 1 base and J 7 bases, with 5 bases left between them. CDR3 coding DNA: TGTGCCAGCAGCTTAAACGGGAATGAGCAGTTCTTC. Translating it yields CASSLNGNEQFF.

V and J are TRBV6-2 or TRBV6-3 and TRBJ1-1, with a possible D match to TRBD1 (5 bases). The CDR3 sequence is 14 residues long. From germline, CDR1 is MNHEY and CDR2 SVGEGT. V was clipped by 3 bases and J by 4 bases, with 12 bases between them. CDR3 bases: TGTGCCAGCAGTTATGGGGGAGGAATCACTGAAGCTTTCTTT. Its protein is CASSYGGGITEAFF.

The chain is built from TRBV6-2 or TRBV6-3 and TRBJ2-3; 8 nucleotides line up with TRBD2. With V trimmed by 5 bases and J by 6 bases, 10 bases remained unmatched. The CDR3 length is 15 residues. Germline loops: CDR1 MNHEY, CDR2 SVGEGT. CDR3 sequence: CASSPRGGSTDTQYF. The CDR3 DNA follows: TGTGCCAGCAGTCCCCGGGGGGGCTCAACGGATACGCAGTATTTT.

CDR3 DNA sequence: TGTGCCAGCAACAGGGGGGACAGGGTGAGACAGCCCCAGCATTTT. Protein sequence: CASNRGDRVRQPQHF. The rearrangement joins TRBV28 to TRBJ1-5, with TRBD1 matching over 9 bases. Trimming cost V 7 bases and J 7 bases; bases outside gene matches: 11. Germline CDR1 reads MDHEN; CDR2 reads SYDVKM. The CDR3 sequence is 15 residues long.

The V and J genes are TRBV4-1 and TRBJ1-2; 10 bases line up with TRBD1. With V trimmed by 4 bases and J by 3 bases, 11 bases remained unmatched. Germline V gives CDR1 MGHRA, CDR2 YSYEKL. The CDR3 runs to 17 residues. CDR3 coding DNA: TGCGCCAGCAGCCCTGTATGGTTCGGACAGGGGGACTATGGCTACACCTTC. Its protein is CASSPVWFGQGDYGYTF.

A single count supports this clone. This chain uses TRBV30 with TRBJ2-5; no firm D call. Germline CDR1 and CDR2: GTSNPN and SVGIG (reference sequence). The CDR3 is 13 amino acids. V was trimmed by 0 bases and J by 2 bases, leaving 7 bases between them. CDR3 protein: CAWSVSRQETQYF. CDR3 in DNA: TGTGCCTGGAGTGTTTCGCGGCAAGAGACCCAGTACTTC.

The V call is TRBV7-2, the J call TRBJ1-4, with D possibly TRBD1 on 6 matching bases. V shed 3 bases and J shed 12 bases, with 17 bases lying between them. Germline V gives CDR1 SGHTA, CDR2 FQGNSA. The CDR3 is made up of 14 amino acids. CDR3 in DNA: TGTGCCAGCAGCTTCACAGGGACAATTGGGGAACTGTTTTTT. Its translation is CASSFTGTIGELFF.

This clone was seen a few times. The chain recombines TRBV11-2 with TRBJ2-5, with D possibly being TRBD2 (5 bases). V gave up 4 bases and J gave up 5 bases, with 8 bases separating them. This CDR3 is built from 12 residues. Germline CDR1 reads SGHAT; CDR2 reads FQNNGV. The CDR3 region is CASSYSGETQYF. The CDR3 DNA follows: TGTGCCAGCAGCTACTCGGGGGAGACCCAGTACTTC.

V gene TRBV19 combines with J gene TRBJ1-5, with D tentatively TRBD1 (5 bases). The germline CDR1 and CDR2 sequences are LNHDA and SQIVND (reference sequence). The CDR3 sequence is 17 residues long. V lost 0 bases and J lost 4, with 16 bases in between. CDR3 bases: TGTGCCAGTAGTATAGATCGCGACAGCGCCGGGAATCAGCCCCAGCATTTT. It translates to CASSIDRDSAGNQPQHF.

The chain joins TRBV11-3 to TRBJ1-1, with 7 positions matching TRBD1. Germline CDR1 is SGHNT and CDR2 is YENEEA. Losses at the gene ends were 3 bases for V and 1 base for J; bases not matched to a gene: 8. The CDR3 is made up of 16 amino acids. The CDR3 coding sequence is TGTGCCAGCAGCTTTAGAAGGGGGCTGGGGAACACTGAAGCTTTCTTT. Translation: CASSFRRGLGNTEAFF.

The chain uses TRBV7-9 and TRBJ1-2; TRBD1 aligns across 8 bases. The trim removed 4 bases at V and 4 bases at J, leaving 11 bases unmatched. The CDR3 extends over 16 amino acids. Germline V CDR1 and CDR2: SEHNR, FQNEAQ (reference sequence). The CDR3 protein is CASSSQGRGRGYGYTF. In DNA, the CDR3 is TGTGCCAGCAGCTCCCAGGGCAGGGGGCGAGGCTATGGCTACACCTTC.

V and J are TRBV6-2 or TRBV6-3 and TRBJ1-2; the match to TRBD1 covers 7 bases. Germline loops: CDR1 MNHEY, CDR2 SVGEGT. J gave up 0 bases and V 5 bases, and 6 bases lay outside the gene matches. This CDR3 is 15 amino acids long. CDR3 DNA sequence: TGTGCCAGCAGTCTCACCGACAGGGCTAACTATGGCTACACCTTC. Protein product: CASSLTDRANYGYTF.

This chain links TRBV19 with TRBJ1-2; 7 bases are shared with TRBD1. The CDR3 loop spans 14 amino acids. Germline assignment: CDR1 LNHDA and CDR2 SQIVND (reference sequence). V lost 7 bases, J lost 4 bases, and 9 bases stayed unmatched. CDR3 coding DNA: TGTGCCAGTAATAGAGCCGACAGGGCCTATGGCTACACCTTC. Its translation is CASNRADRAYGYTF.

The chain combines TRBV4-1 with TRBJ2-3; D might be TRBD2 (6 bases). The germline V gene encodes CDR1 MGHRA and CDR2 YSYEKL. CDR3 length: 16 amino acids. The ends were cut back, 2 bases at V and 6 bases at J, with 18 bases in the middle. The CDR3 DNA follows: TGCGCCAGCAGCCAACTGGGGCTTAGCGGTTGGGATACGCAGTATTTT. It encodes CASSQLGLSGWDTQYF.

V and J are TRBV4-1 and TRBJ2-1; 8 bases align to TRBD2. Per the germline V gene, CDR1 is MGHRA and CDR2 is YSYEKL. The CDR3 runs 18 residues. Trimming at V came to 4 bases and at J to 8 bases, leaving 19 bases not matched to a gene. CDR3 in amino acids: CASSLTGRRTGGPDEQFF. The CDR3 nucleotides are TGCGCCAGCAGCCTAACGGGCCGCAGAACGGGAGGGCCCGATGAGCAGTTCTTC.

The chain has TRBV24-1 and TRBJ2-7; tentative D call: TRBD2 (7 bases). Germline V lookup: CDR1 KGHDR, CDR2 SFDVKD. The V end lost 3 bases, the J end lost 5 bases, and 13 bases lay between the germline ends. The CDR3 is 14 residues long. The CDR3 nucleotides read TGTGCCACCAGTGATCCCCGCGGGGGCGACGAGCAGTACTTC. Translated, it gives CATSDPRGGDEQYF.

This chain connects TRBV2 to TRBJ2-7; 10 positions match TRBD2. V shed 9 bases and J 3 bases; nucleotides not matched to a gene: 8. The germline V gene has CDR1 SNHLY and CDR2 FYNNEI. The CDR3 totals 14 residues. The CDR3 here is CASLASGRGYEQYF. The CDR3 DNA reads as TGTGCCAGTCTGGCTAGCGGGAGAGGCTACGAGCAGTACTTC.

This sequence joins TRBV6-5 and TRBJ2-7; TRBD1 aligns across 9 bases. V trimming: 7 bases; J trimming: 6 bases; junction bases outside the gene matches: 7. Germline V CDR1 and CDR2: MNHEY, SVGAGI. The CDR3 contains 13 residues. CDR3 coding DNA: TGTGCCAGCAATCCGGGACAGGGACGCGAGCAGTACTTC. This translates into CASNPGQGREQYF.

This sequence joins TRBV19 and TRBJ2-1; 13 bases align to TRBD2. CDR1 and CDR2 from the germline V gene are LNHDA and SQIVND (reference sequence). V gave up 5 bases and J gave up 3 bases; unmatched junction bases: 7. This CDR3 has 17 residues. CDR3 nucleotides: TGTGCCAGTAGTTCGTACAGACTAGCGGGGGGCTACAATGAGCAGTTCTTC. This encodes CASSSYRLAGGYNEQFF.

The V call is TRBV7-9, the J call TRBJ2-1; the match to TRBD2 covers 9 bases. CDR3 size: 19 residues. V shed 5 bases, J shed 4 bases, and the junction held 18 bases outside the gene matches. The germline CDR1 and CDR2 sequences are SEHNR and FQNEAQ (reference sequence). DNA of the CDR3: TGTGCCAGCAGCCCGACCGTATTCCTTAGCGGGGGCCCTTACAATGAGCAGTTCTTC. Amino acid sequence: CASSPTVFLSGGPYNEQFF.